This entry concerns a single T cell receptor beta chain. This clonotype was recorded a few times. The antigen it recognizes is unknown. No clone much larger than this one lies a single base away; base qualities are absent. Libraries were built with PCR. Sequencing relied on an Illumina HiSeq 2500. To reduce PCR and sequencing biases, unique molecular identifiers were incorporated into the TCR beta cDNA libraries. Every 1 to 10 million input T cells yielded 500,000 or so cDNA molecules, meaning each molecule approximated one T cell. The patient libraries were prepared and sequenced with the same protocol used for the earlier healthy control dataset. Within a given batch, samples were prepared together, multiplexed and sequenced on the same HiSeq lane. From the authors' description of their analysis: Raw barcoded reads were processed with MIGEC, discarding single-read molecular identifier groups before consensus assembly and CDR3 extraction. Clonotype tables were post-analysed with VDJtools, and diversity was normalized by down-sampling all datasets to the smallest sample size. Repertoire overlap clustering matched CDR3 amino acid but not nucleotide sequences to correct batch-related cross-sample contamination. TCRdb reprocessed the public reads (quality trimming at Q25 with fastp, clone calling with MiXCR) and kept in-frame beta chains. Rows with a matching CDR3 protein are joined into one entry that keeps the most common DNA and genes. The V and J calls shown here were made by TCRdb, not taken from the authors' results. The sample records roughly 400,000 distinct CDR3 sequences, approximately 37% of which are singletons. Approximately 7.6% of the sample belongs to the ten largest clones.

TCR beta repertoires were profiled from peripheral blood of about a dozen young patients with multiple sclerosis to demonstrate the VDJtools post-analysis software. Multiple sclerosis patients were children and adolescents aged about 6 to 15 years. These data come from a study of post-analysis software for immune sequencing data (dated by TCRdb to the mid-2010s). About the full investigation: Recorded disease courses included relapsing-remitting, secondary progressive and progressive-relapsing multiple sclerosis, with some patients lacking subtype annotation. A subset of samples was prepared in parallel using single-end sample barcoding, then pooled and co-amplified after Illumina adapter ligation. Patient repertoires were compared against ten to twelve previously published healthy control repertoires from donors aged roughly 6 to 25 years.

General study outcomes and caveats: Normalized Chao1 diversity was significantly lower in multiple sclerosis patients than controls, suggesting substantial peripheral T-cell clonal expansion. The multiple sclerosis patient group was slightly younger than the control group. Strong co-clustering of samples prepared in the same batch was shown by direct clustering with F measure, prompting a batch-effect correction. Four or five TRBV segments, including TRBV5-6, TRBV5-1 and TRBV20-1, were significantly more frequent in patients than controls.

The CDR3 starts with the cysteine, ends with the phenylalanine, and has 13 residues. CDR3 DNA only is kept here, 39 bases in frame from base 1. According to the germline V gene (reference sequence), CDR1 reads DFQATT and CDR2 reads SNEGSKA. V drops 6 bases and J drops 2 bases, leaving 13 bases in between. Sequenced: blood. The sequence came from a girl aged 2-10 years with multiple sclerosis. The rearranged segments are TRBV20-1 and TRBJ1-2, with the D gene call left open. The base sequence is TGCAGTGCCGCGATGCGTGTGAACTATGGCTACACCTTC. Its protein product is CSAAMRVNYGYTF.